This T cell receptor beta chain emerged from a study of cytomegalovirus exposure and HLA in healthy donors. The PCR used 60 Vbeta and 13 Jbeta primers. Clones were sequenced by immunoSEQ multiplex PCR, and TCRdb holds only the in-frame ones, with some missing. The data show 100,000 to 150,000 clones, 74% seen once. The ends lost 3 bases at V and 3 bases at J; junction bases unmatched: 7. Looked up from germline, CDR1 is SGHAT and CDR2 is FQNNGV. The CDR3 is 15 amino acids. Only a few counts were recorded for this clone. The sequenced sample consisted of PBMCs. The chain is built from TRBV11-2 and TRBJ2-7, with 8 bases matching TRBD1. This TCR came from a woman between 45 and 65 years old in good health and CMV-seropositive. CDR3 in amino acids: CASSLEGQAFYEQYF. DNA of the CDR3: TGTGCCAGCAGCTTGGAGGGACAGGCGTTCTACGAGCAGTACTTC.